This record covers a single T cell receptor (beta chain). The antigen is not known. The data belong to a study of CD8+ T cells in alopecia areata. In the study overall: By percentage of affected scalp area, the severity of treated patients was scored.

In each case, RNA was isolated and then reverse transcribed into cDNA as the sequencing template. Clones were sequenced by immunoSEQ multiplex PCR, and TCRdb holds only the in-frame ones, with some missing. Of 180,000 or so clones listed, roughly 50% are singletons. General study points: Lesional scalp, notably in alopecia totalis/universalis, had clonality above that of normal scalp.

Treatment in this sample: oral pan-JAK inhibitor, 5-10 mg twice daily. This TCR was sampled from a human donor with alopecia areata. Sequences were derived from CD4+ T cells sorted from blood, sampled at week 24, from a patient treated with tofacitinib.

This CDR3 is CASSLLADSTDTQYF. CDR3 nucleotide sequence: TGTGCCAGCAGCTTACTAGCGGATAGCACAGATACGCAGTATTTT. The chain couples TRBV7-2 to TRBJ2-3, with 7 bases that match TRBD2. The CDR3 covers 15 residues. Germline CDR1 is SGHTA and CDR2 is FQGNSA. With 2 bases clipped from V and 0 bases from J, the junction kept 2 bases outside the gene matches.